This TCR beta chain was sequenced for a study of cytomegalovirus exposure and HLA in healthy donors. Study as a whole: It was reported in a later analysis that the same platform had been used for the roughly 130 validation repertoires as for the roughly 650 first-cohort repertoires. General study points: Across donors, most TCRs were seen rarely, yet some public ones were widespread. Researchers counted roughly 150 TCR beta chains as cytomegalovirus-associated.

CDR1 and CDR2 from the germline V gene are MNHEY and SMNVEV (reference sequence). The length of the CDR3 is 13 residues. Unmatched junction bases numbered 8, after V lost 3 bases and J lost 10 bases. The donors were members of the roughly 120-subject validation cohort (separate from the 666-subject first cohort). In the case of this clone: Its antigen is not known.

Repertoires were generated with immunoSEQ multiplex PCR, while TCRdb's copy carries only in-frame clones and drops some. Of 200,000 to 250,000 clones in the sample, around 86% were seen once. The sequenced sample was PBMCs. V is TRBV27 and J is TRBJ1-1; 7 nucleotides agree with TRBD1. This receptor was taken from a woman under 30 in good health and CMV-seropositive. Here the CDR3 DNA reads TGTGCCAGCAGTTTGCGGACAGGATCGTTAGCTTTCTTT. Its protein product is CASSLRTGSLAFF.